This T cell receptor (beta chain) originates from a study of cytomegalovirus exposure and HLA in healthy donors. Looking at the study overall: The 120 or so validation repertoires were produced on the same platform as the 650 or so repertoires of the first cohort. This was reported in a later analysis.

The ends were cut back, 1 base at V and 4 bases at J, with 8 bases in the middle. Germline CDR1 is MGHRA and CDR2 is YSYEKL. The CDR3 has 14 residues. Clones were sequenced by immunoSEQ multiplex PCR, and TCRdb holds only the in-frame ones, with some missing. The sample shows 160,000 or so clones, 80% to 90% of them seen only once. This clone appeared a few times. The approximately 120-subject validation cohort, separate from the roughly 670-subject first cohort, included the donors. This TCR derives from a woman younger than 45 in good health and CMV-seronegative. Sequencing was done on a sample of PBMCs. V usage is TRBV4-1 and J usage is TRBJ1-5; tentative D call: TRBD1 (5 bases). CDR3 bases: TGCGCCAGCAGCCAAGTTGCAGGGAATCAGCCCCAGCATTTT. Amino acids: CASSQVAGNQPQHF.